These 32 T cell receptor beta chains were sequenced from one sample in a study of CD8+ T cells in alopecia areata. After isolation, RNA underwent reverse transcription to generate cDNA as the sequencing template. The method was immunoSEQ multiplex PCR; TCRdb's version includes in-frame clones alone and lacks a portion of them. The sample carries 90,000 to 100,000 clones, roughly two thirds recorded once. The sample's treatment: oral pan-JAK inhibitor, 5-10 mg twice daily. The sequenced sample was CD8+ T cells sorted from blood, obtained at week 4, from a patient treated with tofacitinib. These receptor sequences come from a human donor with alopecia areata.

The CDR3 region is CSPSSYNEQFF. Here the CDR3 DNA reads TGCAGCCCTAGCTCCTACAATGAGCAGTTCTTC. This rearrangement joins TRBV29-1 to TRBJ2-1; no firm D call. The germline CDR1 and CDR2 sequences are SQVTM and ANQGSEA. The CDR3 totals 11 residues. V was pared by 8 bases and J by 0 bases, with 5 bases between.

This chain connects TRBV25-1 to TRBJ2-1; D assignment may be TRBD1 or TRBD2 (5 bases each). V dropped 3 bases and J dropped 5 bases, with 23 bases sitting between them. Germline V lookup: CDR1 MGHDK, CDR2 SYGVNS. There are 18 residues in the CDR3. In DNA, the CDR3 is TGTGCCAGCAGTGATGAGACAGCCCCGGGACCAAGAAACAATGAGCAGTTCTTC. Protein sequence: CASSDETAPGPRNNEQFF.

J is TRBJ2-5 and V is TRBV4-1, with D perhaps matching TRBD2 (6 bases). Deletions cut 0 bases from V and 0 bases from J, with 20 bases between. From germline, CDR1 is MGHRA and CDR2 YSYEKL. CDR3 length: 19 amino acids. In nucleotides, the CDR3 is TGCGCCAGCAGCCAAGAGCGTGGAGGGCGAGGAGAGGACCAAGAGACCCAGTACTTC. Protein sequence: CASSQERGGRGEDQETQYF.

The chain employs TRBV5-6 and TRBJ1-2, with no clear D. The germline V and J ends were trimmed by 1 base and 8 bases, with 15 bases remaining between them. The CDR3 contains 14 residues. Germline CDR1 is SGHDT and CDR2 is YYEEEE. The chain's CDR3 is CASSLKEGLGGYTF. As DNA, the CDR3 is TGTGCCAGCAGCTTGAAGGAAGGGTTGGGAGGCTACACCTTC.

V is TRBV9 and J is TRBJ1-1, with D tentatively TRBD1 (5 bases). Germline CDR1 and CDR2: SGDLS and YYNGEE. With 3 bases removed from V and 0 bases from J, the gap between germline ends came to 15 bases. The CDR3 extends over 16 amino acids. CDR3 sequence: CASSAHESRVNTEAFF. The CDR3 bases are TGTGCCAGCAGCGCCCACGAGAGCAGGGTGAACACTGAAGCTTTCTTT.

This chain uses TRBV6-5 with TRBJ2-6, with no clear D. The CDR3 runs to 12 residues. Germline V gene data show CDR1 as MNHEY and CDR2 as SVGAGI. Between the trimmed V and J ends, which lost 5 bases and 2 bases, there was a span of 1 base. The DNA for the CDR3 is TGTGCCAGCAGTCCTGGGGCCAACGTCCTGACTTTC. This encodes CASSPGANVLTF.

The CDR3 coding sequence is TGTGCCAGCAGTCGCCCCGGGACGGTGAACACTGAAGCTTTCTTT. Translation gives CASSRPGTVNTEAFF. This chain uses TRBV27 with TRBJ1-1; the D gene is possibly TRBD1 (5 bases). Trimming took 5 bases from V and 0 from J, leaving 13 bases between them. CDR3 length: 15 residues. Germline loops: CDR1 MNHEY, CDR2 SMNVEV (reference sequence).

This sequence joins TRBV29-1 and TRBJ1-2; a weak D match, TRBD1 (5 bases). The CDR3 has 11 amino acids. Germline V gene sequence: CDR1 SQVTM, CDR2 ANQGSEA. V shed 7 bases and J shed 8 bases, with 14 bases lying between them. Here the CDR3 reads CSARGLGGYTF. In DNA, the CDR3 is TGCAGCGCCCGGGGCCTGGGGGGCTACACCTTC.

The V gene is TRBV29-1, the J gene TRBJ2-1; D perhaps matches TRBD2 (5 bases). Germline CDR1 reads SQVTM; CDR2 reads ANQGSEA. CDR3 length equals 15 residues. V lost 7 bases and J 1 base, leaving 17 bases between the germline ends. The CDR3 reads CSAHYFGGSYNEQFF. As DNA, the CDR3 is TGCAGCGCCCACTATTTTGGCGGGTCCTACAATGAGCAGTTCTTC.

The chain has TRBV9 and TRBJ1-2, with a possible D match to TRBD1 (5 bases). This CDR3 contains 16 residues. V lost 3 bases to trimming and J lost 4 bases, with 19 bases between them. Germline V gives CDR1 SGDLS, CDR2 YYNGEE. CDR3 residues: CASSGTGPTMTYGYTF. CDR3 DNA: TGTGCCAGCAGCGGAACGGGGCCTACTATGACCTATGGCTACACCTTC.

V is TRBV30 and J is TRBJ2-3; D is undetermined. The CDR3 spans 14 residues. V was shortened by 0 bases and J by 6 bases, with 13 bases between the two germline ends. Germline values: CDR1 GTSNPN, CDR2 SVGIG (reference sequence). The CDR3 reads CAWSVGSPADTQYF. In DNA form, the CDR3 reads TGTGCCTGGAGTGTTGGGTCGCCAGCGGATACGCAGTATTTT.

The chain links TRBV29-1 to TRBJ2-7, with a possible D match to TRBD1 (6 bases). The germline CDR1 and CDR2 sequences are SQVTM and ANQGSEA. With 2 bases removed from V and 0 bases from J, the gap between germline ends came to 14 bases. The CDR3 consists of 15 residues. In DNA form, the CDR3 reads TGCAGCGTTGAATTTCAGGACAGTAACTCCTACGAGCAGTACTTC. Translated, it gives CSVEFQDSNSYEQYF.

The chain uses TRBV7-6 and TRBJ2-7; D remains ambiguous. Germline CDR1 reads SGHVS; CDR2 reads FNYEAQ. The CDR3 consists of 12 residues. The V end was cut by 1 base, the J end by 4 bases, with 5 bases between. CDR3 sequence reads: CASSLGVYEQYF. In nucleotides, the CDR3 is TGTGCCAGCAGCTTAGGAGTTTACGAGCAGTACTTC.

The chain couples TRBV5-1 to TRBJ2-6; D may be TRBD1 (5 bases). This CDR3 spans 14 amino acids. The germline V gene has CDR1 SGHRS and CDR2 YFSETQ. V dropped 5 bases and J dropped 2 bases, with 8 bases sitting between them. CDR3: CASSSGTGANVLTF. CDR3 bases: TGCGCCAGCAGTTCAGGGACTGGGGCCAACGTCCTGACTTTC. The full variable domain, rest sourced from reference TRBV5-1 and TRBJ2-6, is KAGVTQTPRYLIKTRGQQVTLSCSPISGHRSVSWYQQTPGQGLQFLFEYFSETQRNKGNFPGRFSGRQFSNSRSEMNVSTLELGDSALYLCASSSGTGANVLTFGAGSRLTVL.

V usage is TRBV6-5 and J usage is TRBJ2-3; possibly TRBD1 or TRBD2 for D (5 bases each). This CDR3 has 15 amino acids. V was trimmed by 2 bases and J by 6 bases, leaving 15 bases between them. Per germline, CDR1 MNHEY and CDR2 SVGAGI. CDR3 in amino acids: CASSYGTGREDTQYF. Written as DNA, the CDR3 is TGTGCCAGCAGTTACGGGACGGGGAGAGAGGATACGCAGTATTTT.

In its sample, this clone was seen a few times. J is TRBJ2-3 and V is TRBV9, with TRBD1 matching over 7 bases. The CDR3 spans 15 residues. CDR1 SGDLS and CDR2 YYNGEE come from the germline V gene. V shed 4 bases and J 1 base; nucleotides not matched to a gene: 6. This CDR3 reads CASSIRDSGTDTQYF. In nucleotides, the CDR3 is TGTGCCAGCAGCATCCGGGACAGCGGCACAGATACGCAGTATTTT. Together with reference TRBV9 and TRBJ2-3, the CDR3 gives the full variable domain: DSGVTQTPKHLITATGQRVTLRCSPRSGDLSVYWYQQSLDQGLQFLIQYYNGEERAKGNILERFSAQQFPDLHSELNLSSLELGDSALYFCASSIRDSGTDTQYFGPGTRLTVL.

This clone occurred a few times. The chain carries TRBV20-1 and TRBJ2-1, with TRBD1 identical over 7 bases. Germline trimming cut 5 bases from V and 8 bases from J; bases unmatched to any gene: 3. The CDR3 covers 11 residues. Germline CDR1 DFQATT, CDR2 SNEGSKA (reference sequence). The CDR3 protein is CSAPTGHEQFF. The CDR3 DNA reads TGCAGTGCTCCGACAGGGCATGAGCAGTTCTTC.

This clone was detected only a few times. The CDR3 region has the DNA TGTGCCAGCAGTACGACAGGGGGCATGAGCACCGGGGAGCTGTTTTTT. Translated: CASSTTGGMSTGELFF. The genes are TRBV27 and TRBJ2-2; 10 bases are shared with TRBD1. Per germline, CDR1 MNHEY and CDR2 SMNVEV (reference sequence). Trimming cost V 5 bases and J 4 bases; bases outside gene matches: 7. This CDR3 region has 16 residues.

The gene calls are TRBV6-5 and TRBJ1-2; possible D gene TRBD1, 6 bases. V dropped 2 bases and J dropped 8 bases, with 21 bases sitting between them. Looked up from germline, CDR1 is MNHEY and CDR2 is SVGAGI. There are 16 residues in the CDR3. This CDR3 is CASSYAIQGLVGGYTF. CDR3 in DNA: TGTGCCAGCAGTTACGCTATACAGGGTCTGGTCGGAGGCTACACCTTC.

The chain has TRBV4-1 and TRBJ2-1, with D maybe TRBD2 (6 bases). V gave up 4 bases and J gave up 7 bases, with 20 bases separating them. From germline, CDR1 is MGHRA and CDR2 YSYEKL. The CDR3 has 16 amino acids. Written as DNA, the CDR3 is TGCGCCAGCAGCCTCCAACCGACTAGTGGTCGAAATGAGCAGTTCTTC. Protein: CASSLQPTSGRNEQFF.

DNA for the CDR3: TGTGCCAGCAGTTCCGCCAAGGGCCAATGGGAGCAGTTCTTC. The encoded protein is CASSSAKGQWEQFF. The V gene is TRBV6-5, the J gene TRBJ2-1; D unresolved. The length of the CDR3 is 14 residues. CDR1 is MNHEY and CDR2 is SVGAGI in the germline V gene. V gave up 4 bases and J gave up 10 bases, with 17 bases separating them.

This clone has more than one count but fewer than ten. The gene calls are TRBV28 and TRBJ2-7; D gene unclear. The CDR3 is 16 amino acids. V shed 4 bases and J shed 1 base, with 17 bases lying between them. Per the germline V gene, CDR1 is MDHEN and CDR2 is SYDVKM. CDR3 in amino acids: CASSSLPKVGSYEQYF. The CDR3 DNA is TGTGCCAGCAGTTCCCTACCCAAAGTGGGGTCCTACGAGCAGTACTTC. The full variable domain, in which reference TRBV28 and TRBJ2-7 provide the parts outside the CDR3, is DVKVTQSSRYLVKRTGEKVFLECVQDMDHENMFWYRQDPGLGLRLIYFSYDVKMKEKGDIPEGYSVSREKKERFSLILESASTNQTSMYLCASSSLPKVGSYEQYFGPGTRLTVT.

This chain links TRBV29-1 with TRBJ2-7; weak D call: TRBD1 (6 bases). CDR1 is SQVTM and CDR2 is ANQGSEA in the germline V gene. V was pared by 2 bases and J by 2 bases, with 13 bases between. There are 14 residues in the CDR3. The CDR3 sequence: CSVEIPQGTYEQYF. CDR3 coding DNA: TGCAGCGTTGAAATCCCCCAGGGGACCTACGAGCAGTACTTC.

V is TRBV4-3 and J is TRBJ2-1; D not certain. The V gene's germline CDR1 is LGHNA and CDR2 YSLEER. The CDR3 totals 15 residues. Trimming removed 0 bases from V and 4 bases from J, with 10 bases in between. CDR3 in DNA: TGCGCCAGCAGCCAAGACTTGGGTGTGTACAATGAGCAGTTCTTC. Its protein product is CASSQDLGVYNEQFF.

This chain connects TRBV15 to TRBJ1-5; 8 bases agree with TRBD1. Trimming cost V 6 bases and J 3 bases; bases outside gene matches: 4. Germline CDR1 reads LNHNV; CDR2 reads YYDKDF (reference sequence). The CDR3 is 14 amino acids. The CDR3 loop is CATSRTGNNQPQHF. Written as DNA, the CDR3 is TGTGCCACCAGTAGGACAGGGAACAATCAGCCCCAGCATTTT. The whole variable domain, remainder taken from reference TRBV15 and TRBJ1-5, is DAMVIQNPRYQVTQFGKPVTLSCSQTLNHNVMYWYQQKSSQAPKLLFHYYDKDFNNEADTPDNFQSRRPNTSFCFLDIRSPGLGDTAMYLCATSRTGNNQPQHFGDGTRLSIL.

Only a few counts were recorded for this clone. The CDR3 sequence: CASSLAGEHTF. In nucleotides, the CDR3 is TGTGCCAGCAGCTTAGCGGGAGAACATACCTTC. This rearrangement joins TRBV7-9 to TRBJ1-2; D is undetermined. This CDR3 contains 11 residues. V shed 0 bases and J shed 14 bases, with 10 bases lying between them. Germline CDR1 and CDR2: SEHNR and FQNEAQ (reference sequence).

This clone was picked up a small number of times. The V gene is TRBV30, the J gene TRBJ1-1, with D hard to call. The V end lost 7 bases, the J end lost 6 bases, and 9 bases lay between the germline ends. This CDR3 is built from 10 residues. Germline loops: CDR1 GTSNPN, CDR2 SVGIG (reference sequence). CDR3 loop: CASIAAEAFF. DNA for the CDR3: TGTGCCTCAATCGCCGCTGAAGCTTTCTTT.

The chain combines TRBV7-2 with TRBJ2-4, with no clear D. The CDR3 has 14 amino acids. CDR1 and CDR2 from the germline V gene are SGHTA and FQGNSA. Trimming pared 5 bases from V and 6 bases from J, leaving 14 bases between. The CDR3 DNA reads as TGTGCCAGCAGCCCGAATGGAATGGGAAACATTCAGTACTTC. Encoded protein: CASSPNGMGNIQYF.

This clone has a single count. The chain carries TRBV19 and TRBJ1-1, with 8 bases lining up with TRBD1. The CDR3 contains 12 residues. Germline CDR1 reads LNHDA; CDR2 reads SQIVND (reference sequence). The trim removed 7 bases at V and 7 bases at J, leaving 5 bases unmatched. This CDR3 is CASKTGASEAFF. Written as DNA, the CDR3 is TGTGCCAGTAAGACAGGGGCGAGTGAAGCTTTCTTT.

The chain uses TRBV4-3 and TRBJ2-7, with 9 nucleotides matching TRBD1. Germline-derived CDR1 and CDR2 are LGHNA and YSLEER. This CDR3 has 16 amino acids. Trimming at V came to 0 bases and at J to 6 bases, leaving 9 bases not matched to a gene. The CDR3 protein is CASSQDRGQGLLEQYF. CDR3 sequence (DNA): TGCGCCAGCAGCCAAGATCGAGGACAGGGGTTACTCGAGCAGTACTTC.

V gene TRBV5-1 combines with J gene TRBJ2-3, with D perhaps TRBD1 (5 bases). This CDR3 comprises 15 residues. The germline CDR1 and CDR2 sequences are SGHRS and YFSETQ. V lost 4 bases, J lost 2 bases, and 14 bases lay in between. CDR3 amino acids: CASSMVGANTDTQYF. The CDR3 nucleotides are TGCGCCAGCAGCATGGTTGGGGCGAACACAGATACGCAGTATTTT.

The V and J genes are TRBV28 and TRBJ2-1; D is unresolved. The germline V and J ends were trimmed by 7 bases and 0 bases, with 16 bases remaining between them. The CDR3 loop spans 16 amino acids. The germline CDR1 and CDR2 sequences are MDHEN and SYDVKM. The CDR3 is CASTGVGMSSYNEQFF. CDR3 coding DNA: TGTGCCAGCACCGGTGTGGGGATGAGCTCCTACAATGAGCAGTTCTTC.